This T cell receptor beta chain derives from a study of cytotoxic CD8 clonotypes in ibrutinib-treated CLL. Method: immunoSEQ multiplex PCR; TCRdb's copy keeps in-frame clones and lacks some. Among roughly 150,000 clones, roughly 88% were seen once, and the ten largest hold around 3%. This TCR derives from a human donor with chronic lymphocytic leukemia. The sequencing here drew on PBMCs, taken at disease progression, from a patient treated with ibrutinib.

Here the CDR3 reads CASSLSSGSYNEQFF. CDR3 sequence (DNA): TGTGCCAGCAGCTTGTCTAGCGGGAGCTACAATGAGCAGTTCTTC. This chain uses TRBV6-5 with TRBJ2-1; TRBD2 agrees at 10 bases. V lost 6 bases to trimming and J lost 3 bases; unmatched junction nucleotides: 5. This CDR3 is 15 amino acids long. Germline loops: CDR1 MNHEY, CDR2 SVGAGI.